This T cell receptor beta chain comes out of a study of Graves' ophthalmopathy and Graves' hyperthyroidism. Using RNA transcripts, the TCR beta CDR3 regions were amplified. First-round RT-PCR used HTBI primers; second-round multiplex PCR followed. TCRdb called the multiplex PCR reads again in MiXCR, with one record for every CDR3 protein. This table holds 300,000 to 400,000 distinct CDR3 sequences, about a sixth found once. A word on this clonotype: The antigen is unknown.

Excluded: other autoimmune disease, uncontrolled infection, pregnancy or lactation. Isolation of PBMCs was performed using around 9.1 ml of fresh peripheral blood. The V and J ends lost 6 bases and 7 bases, in that order; junction bases with no gene match: 13. Per the germline V gene, CDR1 is ENHRY and CDR2 is SYGVKD. CDR3 length: 15 amino acids. Study findings and constraints: Ophthalmopathy progression prediction by the model yielded a sensitivity of about 71% and a specificity of under 85%. Most clonotypes expanded in thyroid above 0.001 frequency were present in blood too.

The clonotype was recovered from an adult man with Graves' ophthalmopathy. The rearrangement links TRBV10-3 to TRBJ2-7; 9 nucleotides agree with TRBD1. Sequencing used peripheral blood. The CDR3 bases are TGTGCCATCAGCGGGACAGGGTGGGAGCCGGGGGAGCAGTACTTC. Translating it yields CAISGTGWEPGEQYF.